This TCR beta chain is drawn from a study of blood T cell repertoires in COVID-19. Germline CDR1 is MGHDK and CDR2 is SYGVNS. With 5 bases clipped from V and 0 bases from J, the junction kept 7 bases outside the gene matches. The CDR3 sequence is 17 residues long. Profiled with immunoSEQ multiplex PCR; TCRdb holds only in-frame clones, not every one. The sample lists fewer than 250,000 clones, around 81% occurring once. The chain joins TRBV25-1 to TRBJ2-3; 11 bases are shared with TRBD1. This TCR was sampled from an older woman with active or convalescent COVID-19. Sequenced input: peripheral blood. CDR3 DNA sequence: TGTGCCAGCAGTTGGACAGGGGGCGGGAGGAGCACAGATACGCAGTATTTT. Amino acids: CASSWTGGGRSTDTQYF.